Listed below are T cell receptor beta chains from one sample, sequenced in a study of radiotherapy plus CTLA-4 blockade in lung cancer. Some clones are missing from TCRdb's copy, which holds only in-frame ones; the method was immunoSEQ multiplex PCR. The table records approximately 45,000 clones, roughly 60% of them present only once. This specimen consisted of peripheral blood, obtained from a patient treated with radiotherapy plus ipilimumab. These receptors all stem from a human donor with non-small cell lung cancer who had a partial response to radiotherapy plus ipilimumab. Each CDR3 is given with its conserved first and last residue. The D gene is left open where the match is weak. Not every row has a clone size; where given, it reads once, few, many or a size class.

J gene: TRBJ2-7; D gene: TRBD2; clone size: -; V gene: TRBV7-3; CDR3 protein: CASSSSGGTYEQYF; CDR3 DNA: TGTGCCAGCAGCTCGAGCGGGGGGACCTACGAGCAGTACTTC
J gene: TRBJ2-1; D gene: TRBD2; clone size: few; V gene: TRBV13; CDR3 protein: CASSSSGLAGFYISSYNEQFF; CDR3 DNA: TGTGCCAGCAGCTCGAGTGGACTAGCGGGATTCTACATTAGCTCCTACAATGAGCAGTTCTTC
J gene: TRBJ1-1; D gene: -; clone size: once; V gene: TRBV6-5; CDR3 protein: CASSVNRETEAFF; CDR3 DNA: TGTGCCAGCAGTGTCAACAGGGAGACTGAAGCTTTCTTT
J gene: TRBJ2-7; D gene: TRBD1; clone size: -; V gene: TRBV5-6; CDR3 protein: CASSFGTGLYEQYF; CDR3 DNA: TGTGCCAGCAGCTTCGGGACAGGGTTGTACGAGCAGTACTTC
J gene: TRBJ2-7; D gene: TRBD1; clone size: -; V gene: TRBV6-1; CDR3 protein: CASRAPGQGAYEQYF; CDR3 DNA: TGTGCCAGCAGGGCCCCGGGACAGGGGGCCTACGAGCAGTACTTC
J gene: TRBJ1-2; D gene: -; clone size: once; V gene: TRBV5-4; CDR3 protein: CASSLDRQRGSYGYTF; CDR3 DNA: TGTGCCAGCAGCTTGGACAGGCAAAGGGGAAGCTATGGCTACACCTTC
J gene: TRBJ1-2; D gene: -; clone size: -; V gene: TRBV5-1; CDR3 protein: CASSLDTPGGYGYTF; CDR3 DNA: TGCGCCAGCAGCTTGGACACTCCTGGAGGCTATGGCTACACCTTC
J gene: TRBJ1-1; D gene: TRBD1; clone size: -; V gene: TRBV4-1; CDR3 protein: CASSPRTGGGNPEAFF; CDR3 DNA: TGCGCCAGCAGCCCCCGGACAGGCGGGGGGAATCCTGAAGCTTTCTTT
J gene: TRBJ2-3; D gene: -; clone size: -; V gene: TRBV5-4; CDR3 protein: CASSLSLLDTQYF; CDR3 DNA: TGTGCCAGCAGCTTAAGCTTATTGGATACGCAGTATTTT
J gene: TRBJ1-5; D gene: -; clone size: -; V gene: TRBV6-6; CDR3 protein: CASSYEGGDQPQHF; CDR3 DNA: TGTGCCAGCAGTTACGAGGGGGGGGATCAGCCCCAGCATTTT
J gene: TRBJ1-2; D gene: TRBD1; clone size: -; V gene: TRBV27; CDR3 protein: CASSGDRGNYTF; CDR3 DNA: TGTGCCAGCAGTGGGGACAGGGGGAACTACACCTTC
J gene: TRBJ2-7; D gene: TRBD1; clone size: -; V gene: TRBV9; CDR3 protein: CASSVAPSGTGVSYEQYF; CDR3 DNA: TGTGCCAGCAGCGTCGCGCCCTCCGGGACAGGGGTCTCCTACGAGCAGTACTTC